Below are 12 T cell receptor beta chains sequenced from a single sample in a study of blood T cell repertoires in COVID-19. The repertoire was sequenced with immunoSEQ multiplex PCR; TCRdb's copy has only in-frame clones and lacks some. This table has roughly 250,000 clones, approximately 80% appearing once. The sequenced sample consisted of peripheral blood. These receptors came from an elderly woman with active or convalescent COVID-19.

The chain links TRBV5-4 to TRBJ2-3; TRBD2 matches at 9 bases. Germline V CDR1 and CDR2: SGHNT, YYREEE (reference sequence). The CDR3 covers 18 residues. The ends lost 3 bases at V and 4 bases at J; junction bases unmatched: 15. The CDR3 here is CASSSSTKAGGRADTQYF. The CDR3 DNA is TGTGCCAGCAGCTCCTCAACCAAGGCGGGGGGGAGGGCAGATACGCAGTATTTT.

The J gene is TRBJ1-5, the V gene TRBV2, with D unresolved. Trimming shortened V by 7 bases and J by 0 bases, and 13 bases separated the two germline ends. This CDR3 has 15 amino acids. From germline, CDR1 is SNHLY and CDR2 FYNNEI. The CDR3 here is CASTEVAYSNQPQHF. In DNA form, the CDR3 reads TGTGCCAGCACCGAGGTAGCTTATAGCAATCAGCCCCAGCATTTT.

V gene TRBV5-1 combines with J gene TRBJ2-3; 7 bases fit TRBD1. V shed 6 bases, J shed 6 bases, and the junction held 10 bases outside the gene matches. The CDR3 sequence is 14 residues long. Germline CDR1 is SGHRS and CDR2 is YFSETQ. Here the CDR3 DNA reads TGCGCCAGCAACCCGGGACAGATAATTGATACGCAGTATTTT. Protein product: CASNPGQIIDTQYF.

This rearrangement joins TRBV28 to TRBJ1-5, with 7 positions matching TRBD1. Germline CDR1 and CDR2: MDHEN and SYDVKM. V shed 6 bases and J 10 bases; nucleotides not matched to a gene: 9. The CDR3 is 13 residues long. CDR3: CASRRTRQGPQHF. The CDR3 DNA reads as TGTGCCAGCAGGAGGACCCGACAGGGACCCCAGCATTTT. Full variable domain (remainder filled in from reference TRBV28 and TRBJ1-5): DVKVTQSSRYLVKRTGEKVFLECVQDMDHENMFWYRQDPGLGLRLIYFSYDVKMKEKGDIPEGYSVSREKKERFSLILESASTNQTSMYLCASRRTRQGPQHFGDGTRLSIL.

The chain has TRBV5-1 and TRBJ1-6; possibly TRBD1 for D (6 bases). Germline-derived CDR1 and CDR2 are SGHRS and YFSETQ. The CDR3 has 14 amino acids. Trimming left V 0 bases short and J 6 bases short, with 7 bases between. The CDR3 DNA reads as TGCGCCAGCAGCTTGGCCAGGGGTAATTCACCCCTCCACTTT. It codes for CASSLARGNSPLHF.

This clone was recorded once. The J gene is TRBJ2-7, the V gene TRBV30; TRBD2 matches 14 bases. V was pared by 2 bases and J by 2 bases, with 5 bases of the junction left unmatched. Germline lookup yields CDR1 GTSNPN and CDR2 SVGIG (reference sequence). The CDR3 sequence is 16 residues long. The CDR3 loop reads CAWSWTSGRLTYEQYF. The CDR3 DNA reads TGTGCCTGGAGTTGGACTAGCGGGAGGCTGACCTACGAGCAGTACTTC.

The rearrangement joins TRBV10-3 to TRBJ1-5, with D perhaps matching TRBD1 (6 bases). The V end lost 6 bases, the J end lost 1 base, and 10 bases lay between the germline ends. Germline V gene sequence: CDR1 ENHRY, CDR2 SYGVKD. This CDR3 is 14 amino acids long. In nucleotides, the CDR3 is TGTGCCATCAGGGGGGACATAAGCAATCAGCCCCAGCATTTT. It yields the protein CAIRGDISNQPQHF.

The chain combines TRBV30 with TRBJ2-7; tentative D call: TRBD1 (5 bases). This CDR3 is 14 amino acids long. In germline, CDR1 is GTSNPN, CDR2 SVGIG (reference sequence). The V end was cut by 1 base, the J end by 5 bases, with 15 bases between. In DNA form, the CDR3 reads TGTGCCTGGAGTGGACAGTGGGTTGTGGACGAGCAGTACTTC. The encoded protein is CAWSGQWVVDEQYF.

The rearrangement joins TRBV24-1 to TRBJ2-7, with TRBD1 identical over 7 bases. Trimming cost V 4 bases and J 7 bases; bases outside gene matches: 12. The CDR3 totals 15 residues. Germline V gene data show CDR1 as KGHDR and CDR2 as SFDVKD. In DNA, the CDR3 is TGTGCCACCAGTGACACGGGACAGCCCTTACAGGAGCAGTACTTC. Encoded protein: CATSDTGQPLQEQYF.

V usage is TRBV28 and J usage is TRBJ1-1; D possibly corresponds to TRBD1 (5 bases). V gave up 5 bases and J gave up 6 bases, with 16 bases separating them. The CDR3 totals 14 residues. Germline values: CDR1 MDHEN, CDR2 SYDVKM. CDR3 in amino acids: CASSLRVGEAEAFF. CDR3 in DNA: TGTGCCAGCAGTCTCAGGGTCGGTGAGGCTGAAGCTTTCTTT.

The V call is TRBV6-5, the J call TRBJ1-2; D perhaps matches TRBD1 (6 bases). The CDR3 has 14 amino acids. Trimming pared 6 bases from V and 8 bases from J, leaving 19 bases between. CDR1 and CDR2 (germline): MNHEY, SVGAGI. CDR3 in amino acids: CASRKQGNLEGYTF. The CDR3 DNA reads as TGTGCCAGCAGGAAACAGGGCAACTTGGAGGGCTACACCTTC.

The chain links TRBV5-1 to TRBJ1-1; 7 bases are a match to TRBD1. The germline CDR1 and CDR2 sequences are SGHRS and YFSETQ. V lost 0 bases to trimming and J lost 3 bases; unmatched junction nucleotides: 5. This CDR3 comprises 15 residues. In DNA form, the CDR3 reads TGCGCCAGCAGCTTGGGACAGGGAGTTGACACTGAAGCTTTCTTT. It specifies CASSLGQGVDTEAFF.